Below, 28 T cell receptor beta chains from the same sample are listed, as sequenced in a study of blood T cells in healthy people across ages (dated by TCRdb to the mid-2010s). Library creation used 5' RACE. The sequencer listed for this sample is Illumina HiSeq 2500. A second PCR of roughly 7 to 12 cycles was run with a J-beta primer mix and a sample-barcoded 5' primer. The public reads were reprocessed in TCRdb via fastp at Q25 and MiXCR, keeping in-frame beta chains. Rows are unified per CDR3 protein, each entry keeping the most common DNA and genes. The sample yields about 800,000 distinct CDR3 sequences; 20% to 25% were counted once. The top ten clonotypes cover approximately 4% of the sample. The sample was also linked to a second study, of T cells of mothers and their children.

Sequenced input: blood. All receptors come from a boy aged 5-17 years in good health.

This chain joins TRBV6-2 or TRBV6-3 and TRBJ1-5, with unresolved D. Germline CDR1 MNHEY, CDR2 SVGEGT. The CDR3 runs to 12 residues. V lost 6 bases, J lost 15 bases, and 18 bases lay in between. The CDR3 loop reads CASSSEGRARHF. CDR3 nucleotides: TGTGCCAGCAGCTCCGAGGGTAGGGCCCGGCATTTT.

This clonotype was counted a few times. The chain combines TRBV7-9 with TRBJ1-2; D is unclear. The CDR3 is 15 residues long. Deletions cut 1 base from V and 4 bases from J, with 13 bases between. The germline CDR1 and CDR2 sequences are SEHNR and FQNEAQ (reference sequence). This CDR3 reads CASSLGSLVGYGYTF. As DNA, the CDR3 is TGTGCCAGCAGCTTAGGTAGCTTGGTTGGCTATGGCTACACCTTC.

This clonotype was found a few times. V gene TRBV7-9 combines with J gene TRBJ1-2; unclear D gene. CDR3 length: 12 residues. In germline, CDR1 is SEHNR, CDR2 FQNEAQ (reference sequence). V lost 3 bases and J 0 bases, leaving 2 bases between the germline ends. The CDR3 DNA reads as TGTGCCAGCAGCTTTACTAACTATGGCTACACCTTC. Its protein is CASSFTNYGYTF.

This clonotype has only a few counts. This rearrangement joins TRBV4-3 to TRBJ2-3; no definite D call. From germline, CDR1 is LGHNA and CDR2 YSLEER. With 1 base removed from V and 0 bases from J, the gap between germline ends came to 8 bases. This CDR3 comprises 15 residues. The CDR3 region has the DNA TGCGCCAGCAGCCAAGTAATCTCGAGCACAGATACGCAGTATTTT. This codes for CASSQVISSTDTQYF.

This clonotype was detected a few times. The chain recombines TRBV4-2 with TRBJ2-1; 12 nucleotides agree with TRBD2. The CDR3 extends over 16 amino acids. With 4 bases clipped from V and 2 bases from J, the junction kept 3 bases outside the gene matches. In germline, CDR1 is LGHNA, CDR2 YNFKEQ. The CDR3 spells CASSRLAGGAYNEQFF. The CDR3 DNA reads as TGTGCCAGCAGCCGGCTAGCGGGAGGGGCCTACAATGAGCAGTTCTTC.

The chain couples TRBV12-3 or TRBV12-4 to TRBJ1-1; 10 bases align to TRBD1. CDR3 length: 15 residues. J was trimmed by 4 bases and V by 5 bases; bases with no gene match: 7. As DNA, the CDR3 is TGTGCCAGCAGTATCTACCGGGACAGGGGCACTGAAGCTTTCTTT. This encodes CASSIYRDRGTEAFF.

V and J are TRBV6-2 or TRBV6-3 and TRBJ2-2; weak D call: TRBD1 (5 bases). This CDR3 region has 12 residues. Trimming took off 6 bases at V and 7 bases at J, with 9 bases between the two ends. Per germline, CDR1 MNHEY and CDR2 SVGEGT. CDR3 loop: CASRLGLGELFF. Written as DNA, the CDR3 is TGTGCCAGCAGACTGGGGCTCGGGGAGCTGTTTTTT.

This clonotype was observed a handful of times. V usage is TRBV28 and J usage is TRBJ1-1, with D possibly being TRBD1 (5 bases). The V and J ends lost 3 bases and 4 bases respectively, with 12 bases between them. Germline V gene data show CDR1 as MDHEN and CDR2 as SYDVKM. This CDR3 contains 14 residues. The CDR3 DNA follows: TGTGCCAGCAGTTTCACACCGAGGGGCACTGAAGCTTTCTTT. It specifies CASSFTPRGTEAFF.

This clonotype was counted only a few times. The chain uses TRBV7-3 and TRBJ1-1; possible D gene TRBD1, 6 bases. V was clipped by 1 base and J by 0 bases, with 9 bases between them. Germline-derived CDR1 and CDR2 are SGHTA and FQGTGA. The CDR3 sequence is 15 residues long. The CDR3 sequence is CASSLSQGLNTEAFF. CDR3 bases: TGTGCCAGCAGCTTAAGTCAGGGGTTGAACACTGAAGCTTTCTTT.

The chain has TRBV4-2 and TRBJ2-5; 8 nucleotides agree with TRBD2. The trim removed 4 bases at V and 13 bases at J, leaving 20 bases unmatched. Looked up from germline, CDR1 is LGHNA and CDR2 is YNFKEQ. There are 16 residues in the CDR3. Written as DNA, the CDR3 is TGTGCCAGCAGCCGCCCGGCTTCGGAGGGACTAGGGGAGCGGTACTTC. It encodes CASSRPASEGLGERYF.

J is TRBJ2-1 and V is TRBV7-2; TRBD1 aligns across 7 bases. The J call may not be correct, given that the DNA end is closer to TRBJ2-7. The CDR3 runs to 14 residues. Germline CDR1 and CDR2: SGHTA and FQGNSA. CDR3 DNA sequence: TGTGCCAGACTAGGGACAGACGATCCCTACGAGCAGTACTTC. This gives the protein CARLGTDDPYEQYF.

The genes are TRBV28 and TRBJ1-5, with D possibly being TRBD1 (5 bases). This CDR3 region has 15 residues. The V end lost 8 bases, the J end lost 4 bases, and 18 bases lay between the germline ends. CDR1 is MDHEN and CDR2 is SYDVKM in the germline V gene. The CDR3 coding sequence is TGTGCCAGCCCCTCATCGGGGCAGGGAAATCAGCCCCAGCATTTT. Protein sequence: CASPSSGQGNQPQHF.

This rearrangement joins TRBV6-2 or TRBV6-3 to TRBJ2-6; D gene ambiguous. Trimming stripped 6 bases from V and 4 bases from J, with 10 bases between. There are 14 residues in the CDR3. Germline V gene lookup returns CDR1 MNHEY and CDR2 SVGEGT. The CDR3 nucleotides are TGTGCCAGCAGAGCTCTGAGGGGGGCCAACGTCCTGACTTTC. It encodes CASRALRGANVLTF.

V usage is TRBV6-2 or TRBV6-3 and J usage is TRBJ2-7, with a tentative D call TRBD2 (7 bases). Per germline, CDR1 MNHEY and CDR2 SVGEGT. Trimming cost V 8 bases and J 0 bases, with 14 bases left between them. This CDR3 has 14 amino acids. Here the CDR3 DNA reads TGTGCCAGCCTGAGGGGGGGGAGCTCCTACGAGCAGTACTTC. The encoded protein is CASLRGGSSYEQYF.

The rearrangement links TRBV7-9 to TRBJ2-5; D is possibly TRBD1 (5 bases). Judging by the DNA end, TRBJ2-7 fits better; the J call may be wrong. The germline CDR1 and CDR2 sequences are SEHNR and FQNEAQ (reference sequence). The CDR3 is made up of 14 amino acids. The chain's CDR3 is CASSPNRQPYEQYF. The CDR3 bases are TGTGCCAGCAGTCCTAATAGACAGCCCTACGAGCAGTACTTC.

This clonotype was picked up a small number of times. At one end, the junction sequence differs from germline, possibly due to a read error. This sequence joins TRBV5-1 and TRBJ2-5, with D possibly TRBD2 on 6 matching bases. The CDR3 spans 15 residues. Germline CDR1 is SGHRS and CDR2 is YFSETQ. The CDR3 DNA follows: TGCGCCAGCAGCTTGGAGGAGCGGGCACAAGAGACCCAGTGCTTC. It yields the protein CASSLEERAQETQCF.

This rearrangement joins TRBV28 to TRBJ2-7, with a possible D match to TRBD1 (5 bases). The CDR3 consists of 15 residues. Germline lookup yields CDR1 MDHEN and CDR2 SYDVKM. V was pared by 3 bases and J by 2 bases, with 14 bases between. DNA for the CDR3: TGTGCCAGCAGTTTGGGGCAGGTTGCCGCCTACGAGCAGTACTTC. This encodes CASSLGQVAAYEQYF.

The chain recombines TRBV6-5 with TRBJ2-5; D ambiguous. V was pared by 4 bases and J by 0 bases, with 9 bases between. The CDR3 contains 14 residues. Germline values: CDR1 MNHEY, CDR2 SVGAGI. CDR3 DNA: TGTGCCAGCAGTTTTTCCGGGTACCAAGAGACCCAGTACTTC. Its protein product is CASSFSGYQETQYF.

This clonotype came up a few times. The rearrangement uses TRBV7-3 and TRBJ2-5; 7 positions agree with TRBD2. V was pared by 5 bases and J by 5 bases, with 8 bases of the junction left unmatched. Germline assignment: CDR1 SGHTA and CDR2 FQGTGA. The CDR3 has 14 residues. The CDR3 sequence: CASSALGGSETQYF. In nucleotides, the CDR3 is TGTGCCAGCAGCGCCCTGGGAGGGTCTGAGACCCAGTACTTC.

V and J are TRBV7-9 and TRBJ2-5; D unresolved. The CDR3 is made up of 13 amino acids. The germline V and J ends were trimmed by 5 bases and 9 bases, with 16 bases remaining between them. Germline V gene lookup returns CDR1 SEHNR and CDR2 FQNEAQ (reference sequence). The CDR3 loop is CASSPVAGEAQYF. CDR3 DNA sequence: TGTGCCAGCAGCCCCGTAGCTGGCGAGGCCCAGTACTTC.

The chain is built from TRBV6-2 or TRBV6-3 and TRBJ1-1; possibly TRBD1 for D (6 bases). V lost 2 bases, J lost 5 bases, and 12 bases lay in between. CDR1 is MNHEY and CDR2 is SVGEGT in the germline V gene. The CDR3 runs to 14 residues. CDR3 nucleotide sequence: TGTGCCAGCAGTTACGTCGGGGGCTGGACTGAAGCTTTCTTT. Amino acids: CASSYVGGWTEAFF.

This sequence joins TRBV6-2 or TRBV6-3 and TRBJ2-1; 9 positions agree with TRBD1. TRBJ2-7 matches the DNA end more closely, so the J call is doubtful. The CDR3 covers 15 residues. Germline CDR1 and CDR2: MNHEY and SVGEGT. The CDR3 region has the DNA TGTGCCAGCAGTTACGGATCGACAGGGGGCTACGAGCAGTACTTC. It codes for CASSYGSTGGYEQYF.

The chain joins TRBV6-5 to TRBJ2-1; TRBD1 might be the D (7 bases). Germline CDR1 is MNHEY and CDR2 is SVGAGI. The CDR3 extends over 13 amino acids. V dropped 2 bases and J dropped 8 bases, with 10 bases sitting between them. CDR3 loop: CASSYDRDYEQFF. In DNA, the CDR3 is TGTGCCAGCAGTTACGACAGGGACTATGAGCAGTTCTTC.

This clonotype was found a few times. The chain has TRBV11-1 and TRBJ2-1; the D call may be TRBD1 or TRBD2 (6 bases each). The CDR3 loop spans 19 amino acids. Trimming removed 4 bases from V and 4 bases from J, with 26 bases in between. Germline V gives CDR1 SGHAT, CDR2 FQDESV (reference sequence). CDR3 amino acids: CASSSGDTPMGTAYNEQFF. The CDR3 nucleotides read TGTGCCAGCAGCTCGGGGGACACCCCGATGGGGACCGCGTACAATGAGCAGTTCTTC.

The chain joins TRBV11-2 to TRBJ1-6; TRBD1 is a possible D gene (6 bases). The germline gives CDR1 SGHAT, CDR2 FQNNGV. Deletions cut 3 bases from V and 9 bases from J, with 9 bases between. The CDR3 runs to 13 residues. The CDR3 region has the DNA TGTGCCAGCAGCTTCCGACAGGCTTCACCCCTCCACTTT. Encoded protein: CASSFRQASPLHF. The full variable domain, with the rest looked up from reference TRBV11-2 and TRBJ1-6, is EAGVAQSPRYKIIEKRQSVAFWCNPISGHATLYWYQQILGQGPKLLIQFQNNGVVDDSQLPKDRFSAERLKGVDSTLKIQPAKLEDSAVYLCASSFRQASPLHFGNGTRLTVT.

This clonotype was recorded a few times. The chain joins TRBV6-6 to TRBJ2-1; D is possibly TRBD1 or TRBD2 (5 bases each). CDR3 length: 15 amino acids. V shed 6 bases and J shed 2 bases, with 14 bases lying between them. Germline V CDR1 and CDR2: MNHNY, SVGAGI (reference sequence). The CDR3 nucleotides are TGTGCCAGCAGAGACCGGGACGGTCCCTACAATGAGCAGTTCTTC. Its translation: CASRDRDGPYNEQFF.

The chain links TRBV5-1 to TRBJ2-5, with D perhaps TRBD1 (6 bases). Germline lookup yields CDR1 SGHRS and CDR2 YFSETQ. The CDR3 consists of 14 residues. Trimming removed 5 bases from V and 2 bases from J, with 13 bases in between. CDR3 region: CASRGDTFQETQYF. The CDR3 region has the DNA TGCGCCAGCAGGGGGGACACCTTTCAAGAGACCCAGTACTTC.

The V gene is TRBV6-2 or TRBV6-3, the J gene TRBJ2-2; TRBD1 aligns across 9 bases. V gave up 7 bases and J gave up 5 bases; unmatched junction bases: 11. Germline V CDR1 and CDR2: MNHEY, SVGEGT. The CDR3 length is 16 residues. The CDR3 sequence: CASTEWNRGPTGELFF. Here the CDR3 DNA reads TGTGCCAGCACCGAGTGGAACAGGGGGCCTACCGGGGAGCTGTTTTTT.